The T cell receptor (beta chain) described here comes from a study of cytomegalovirus exposure and HLA in healthy donors (dated by TCRdb to about 2017). For the wider study: According to an earlier analysis of several hundred of the donors, about 179 million T cells yielded some 110 million unique TCR beta sequences and less than 300 Gb of sequence data. An early release covering just under 650 HLA-typed donors comprised approximately 300 gigabases of sequencing data and 85 million to 100 million unique TCR sequences. Of the roughly 400 genotyped donors, approximately 83% fell in the genetic ancestry cluster associated with self-reported Caucasian donors. The aim of the study was to test whether cataloging public T cell receptors could identify signatures of past pathogen exposure. The study used immunosequencing to profile the T cell repertoires of under 700 subjects and linked those repertoires to cytomegalovirus serostatus. A separate validation cohort of approximately 120 different subjects was used in addition to the approximately 640-subject first cohort. High-throughput TCR immunosequencing, statistical association of individual TCRs with disease status, and machine learning were combined to predict cytomegalovirus infection status. A later analysis re-analyzed previously published TCR beta repertoires from 550 to 700 donors and added high-resolution HLA genotyping to study TCR occurrence patterns. In the later analysis, no new phenotypic data were used to find candidate immune exposures; instead, reliance was placed on TCR beta sequences and their occurrence across donors. In an earlier analysis of about 590 of the donors, high-throughput TCR beta sequencing was used to judge whether each TCR beta V gene segment behaved as functional or pseudogenic. Donor age, sex, ethnicity and CMV serostatus were collected together with the repertoire data. A later genetic analysis used genome-wide SNP genotypes for about 55% of the 666 donors, treating that subset as a discovery cohort. Every discovery cohort repertoire had been produced on one sequencing platform. Both class I and class II loci were covered by HLA typing, at four-digit resolution. The number of typed donors differed by locus: 629-630 for A, B, C, DRB1 and DQB1; 500 to 550 for DQA1; some 610 for DPA1; and about 450 for DPB1. Several DR-DQ haplotypes were treated as single units for association and clustering because of strong linkage in the cohort. Among a few hundred genotyped donors of the cohort, an average of 235,054 unique TCR beta nucleotide sequences were sequenced per donor, roughly 20% of them non-productive.

V has 0 bases trimmed and J has 8 bases trimmed; junction bases matching no gene number 10. The CDR3 contains 17 residues, cysteine and phenylalanine counted. Just the 51-base CDR3 DNA is kept, in frame starting at base 1. CDR1 and CDR2 are read off the germline V gene (reference sequence) as GTSNPN and SVGIG. Broader findings and caveats from the paper: Correlated functional status among segregating V segments might be attributable to linkage disequilibrium, but an unknown experimental factor could not be ruled out. Because some donors lacked HLA typing at each locus, the association tests relied only on the typed subset. According to a later analysis, TCR association rates differed among HLA loci, with DRB1 alleles showing the most associated TCRs and HLA-C alleles showing the fewest. In a later analysis, several top co-occurrence clusters were reported to appear linked to parvovirus B19, influenza, CMV and Epstein-Barr virus. The study gave a list of 150 to 200 TCR beta chains associated with cytomegalovirus. In a later analysis, 15,000 to 20,000 TCR beta sequences were associated with specific HLA alleles at a false discovery rate of 0.05. A later analysis found that most CMV-associated TCR beta chains appeared HLA-restricted, with HLA associations seemingly driven largely by CMV exposure. Roughly uniform sequencing depth across donors was assumed in presence/absence analyses, although this assumption may not hold. Some IMGT-functional V segments, including TRBV6-2 and TRBV6-3, could not be distinguished by the 87-base-pair reads and were therefore excluded. Cytomegalovirus status was reported to be diagnosed by the classifier with high specificity and sensitivity in both the original and validation cohorts. A few of the identified cytomegalovirus-associated TCR beta chains were confirmed in vitro to be specific for cytomegalovirus antigens. A further reported finding was that TCR beta sequences accurately predicted the HLA-A and HLA-B alleles for most subjects in the first cohort. The authors suggested that the approach could potentially be extended to other disease states and immunological phenotypes. Strong co-occurrence of HLA alleles, especially DR and DQ, made assigning TCR associations to individual alleles difficult. In a later genetic analysis, a missense DCLRE1C variant was associated with V-gene and J-gene trimming of TCR beta chains, and the association was replicated in an independent cohort. A later analysis found that HLA-associated TCR beta chains were more clonally expanded and had lower generation probabilities than equally common non-associated chains. Most TCR sequences were seen in very few donors, while some public TCRs were found in many individuals. For the cohort, immune exposure information was limited to CMV serostatus. The earlier analysis of 587 of the donors excluded roughly 16 rarely observed V segments, including chromosome 9 orphons, because counts were too low. In a later genetic analysis, fewer N-insertions in productive TCRs were reported among donors in an Asian-associated ancestry cluster than the roughly 640-donor mean. The sequencing pipeline was judged likely to have produced a cluster of highly shared sequence variants as a technical artifact. Only TCR beta chains were sequenced in this cohort, and the absence of alpha or paired-chain data limited detectable features. An earlier analysis of approximately 530 of the donors showed that most TCR beta V segments appeared in productive rearrangements either about 90% or about 30% of the time, which broadly matched IMGT annotations.

The cohort consisted of 666 healthy bone marrow donors. At the time of sampling, every cohort member was nominally healthy, though immune exposures that went unrecorded were likely present. The donor was CMV seronegative and was included in the group of 352 seronegative cohort members. A peripheral blood sample was collected from each donor, and TCR beta sequencing was performed on peripheral blood mononuclear cells. Genomic DNA was extracted from the blood cell samples with the Qiagen DNeasy Blood Extraction Kit. Concerning this clone itself: What antigen it recognizes has not been identified. One base away there is no much larger clone; base qualities are not given.

Library preparation employed the immunoSEQ multiplex PCR assay. The multiplex PCR relied on a mix of 60 forward primers for TCR Vbeta segments and 13 reverse primers for TCR Jbeta segments. Amplification of the CDR3 region of rearranged TCR beta genes was performed with a multiplex PCR assay on genomic DNA. Amplified TCR beta libraries were sequenced as 87-base-pair reads on the Illumina HiSeq System. As for the original processing: A later analysis counted approximately 74 million unique TCR beta chains across the 670 or so repertoires, and 9 million to 14 million of these chains were shared by at least two donors. To remove PCR and sequencing errors, raw reads were error-corrected and collapsed into unique sequences using a nearest-neighbor algorithm that merged closely related sequences. Alignment of CDR3 sequences to IMGT reference sequences was used to assign V, D and J gene segments. Each retained sequence needed at least a six-nucleotide match to both a V gene segment and a J gene segment. Rearrangements were classified as productive when the CDR3 lacked stop codons and remained in frame with V and J, and all other rearrangements were classified as non-productive. Following IMGT convention, CDR3 was defined as the stretch from the second conserved V-encoded cysteine to the conserved J-encoded phenylalanine. The earlier analysis of 587 of the donors excluded sequences that lacked an unambiguous match to a single V gene segment. An earlier analysis of roughly 590 of the donors called V segments functional above 56.7% productive rearrangements and segregating when the between-donor standard deviation exceeded 5%. A statistical classification framework was built for diagnosing cytomegalovirus status from the catalog of TCR beta chain sequences. V and J gene assignment, in a later analysis, came from comparing TCR nucleotide sequences with IMGT/GENE-DB human TR gene sequences. The TCRdist pipeline was used in a later analysis to assign CDR3 sequences and most-parsimonious VDJ recombination scenarios. In a later analysis, each TCR beta chain was defined by its CDR3 amino acid sequence together with its V-gene family, and reads lacking a unique V-gene family were excluded. A later analysis removed over 500 highly shared, low-generation-probability nucleotide sequences to deal with suspected cross-contamination and a sequencing artifact. In a later analysis, a clonal expansion index was calculated for each public chain from normalized within-repertoire ranks of inferred template counts. Generation probabilities in a later analysis came from a VDJ recombination model fitted to out-of-frame rearrangements, and those results were checked against IGoR. Hypergeometric tests were used in a later analysis to score TCR-TCR, TCR-HLA and TCR-CMV co-occurrence, with a repertoire-size bias correction applied to the TCR pairs. A later analysis estimated false discovery rates by permuting HLA or CMV assignments 20 times. In a later analysis, co-occurring TCRs were grouped using DBSCAN, and TCRdist sequence similarity was added for clustering within HLA-allele-positive subsets. For co-occurrence clustering, repertoires with fewer than 30,000 or more than 120,000 public chains were excluded, along with a handful of repertoires with anomalous nucleotide sharing. TCRdb stores this immuneACCESS table with in-frame sequences only. Part of the clones is absent; in the studies checked, under half of the shortfall reflects unresolved V genes, and no reason is known for the rest. D and trimming come from the DNA, and the V and J calls and clone size come from that table. For this sample there are roughly 100,000 clones; roughly 80% appear just once. The ten most abundant clones make up approximately 1.9% of the sample.

The sequence derives from a middle-aged woman in good health and CMV-seronegative. The chain is encoded by TRBV30 joined to TRBJ2-1; 13 nucleotides in the junction match TRBD2. Sample: PBMCs. The CDR3 region has the sequence CAWSVELAGGRFDEQFF. The bases read TGTGCCTGGAGTGTAGAACTAGCGGGAGGGAGATTCGATGAGCAGTTCTTC.